Listed below are T cell receptor beta chains from one sample, sequenced in a study of T cells in Graves' hyperthyroidism and ophthalmopathy. TCRdb redid the calling of the multiplex PCR reads with MiXCR, one entry per CDR3 protein. The sample shows around 360,000 distinct CDR3 sequences, roughly 15% of them seen only once. What was sequenced was blood. Receptors originate from an older woman with Graves' ophthalmopathy. Each CDR3 is given with its conserved first and last residue. Fields, in order: J gene, clone size, V gene, D gene, CDR3 DNA, CDR3 protein. D genes are given only for firm matches. The listing skips clone size in some rows; elsewhere it reads once, few, many or a size class.

J gene: TRBJ2-4
clone size: few
V gene: TRBV20-1
D gene: TRBD1
CDR3 DNA: TGCAGTGCTAGACCACCGGGACAGGGAGAGGAAAACATTCAGTACTTC
CDR3 protein: CSARPPGQGEENIQYF

J gene: TRBJ2-2
clone size: .
V gene: TRBV9
D gene: TRBD2
CDR3 DNA: TGTGCCAGCAGCGTTGGCGGGAGTAACACCGGGGAGCTGTTTTTT
CDR3 protein: CASSVGGSNTGELFF

J gene: TRBJ2-7
clone size: many
V gene: TRBV28
D gene: .
CDR3 DNA: TGTGCCAGCAGTTTGTGGGACAAGAGCTCCTACGAGCAGTACTTC
CDR3 protein: CASSLWDKSSYEQYF

J gene: TRBJ2-1
clone size: .
V gene: TRBV19
D gene: TRBD2
CDR3 DNA: TGTGCCAGTAGCCCGGGACTAGGGGCGAATGAGCAGTTCTTC
CDR3 protein: CASSPGLGANEQFF

J gene: TRBJ1-5
clone size: few
V gene: TRBV24-1
D gene: .
CDR3 DNA: TGTGCCACCAGTGATCCCCGGGGCGACCAGCCCCAGCATTTT
CDR3 protein: CATSDPRGDQPQHF

J gene: TRBJ1-5
clone size: few
V gene: TRBV19
D gene: .
CDR3 DNA: TGTGCCAGTAGTATCGGGACACAACGCGGACTTTATAGCAATCAGCCCCAGCATTTT
CDR3 protein: CASSIGTQRGLYSNQPQHF

J gene: TRBJ2-1
clone size: .
V gene: TRBV5-6
D gene: .
CDR3 DNA: TGTGCCAGCAGTGAAATAACAGGGTCGGAGACCCAGTTCTTC
CDR3 protein: CASSEITGSETQFF

J gene: TRBJ1-5
clone size: .
V gene: TRBV9
D gene: TRBD1
CDR3 DNA: TGTGCCAGCAGCCTAGGGGACAGGGGGCATCAGCCCCAGCATTTT
CDR3 protein: CASSLGDRGHQPQHF

J gene: TRBJ2-7
clone size: many
V gene: TRBV28
D gene: TRBD1
CDR3 DNA: TGTGCCAGCAGTTCGTCGGGACAGGGAGTGTTCTACGAGCAGTACTTC
CDR3 protein: CASSSSGQGVFYEQYF

J gene: TRBJ1-5
clone size: many
V gene: TRBV19
D gene: TRBD1
CDR3 DNA: TGTGCCAGTAGTATCGTTGTTGTGCAGGGGGCGGGACAGCCCCAGCATTTT
CDR3 protein: CASSIVVVQGAGQPQHF

J gene: TRBJ1-6
clone size: many
V gene: TRBV7-3
D gene: TRBD1
CDR3 DNA: TGTGCCAGCAGCGGGACAGCGAATTCACCCCTCCACTTT
CDR3 protein: CASSGTANSPLHF